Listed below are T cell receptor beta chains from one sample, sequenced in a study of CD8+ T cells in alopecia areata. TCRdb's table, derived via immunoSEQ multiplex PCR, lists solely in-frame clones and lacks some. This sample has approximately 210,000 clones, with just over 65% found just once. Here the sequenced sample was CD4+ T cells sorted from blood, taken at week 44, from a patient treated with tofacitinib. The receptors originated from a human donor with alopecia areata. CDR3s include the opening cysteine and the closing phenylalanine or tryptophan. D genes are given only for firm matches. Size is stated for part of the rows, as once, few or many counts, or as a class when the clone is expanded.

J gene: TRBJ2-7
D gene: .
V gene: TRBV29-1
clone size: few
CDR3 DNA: TGCAGCGTTGGCCAGGGGGGATACGAGCAGTACTTC
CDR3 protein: CSVGQGGYEQYF

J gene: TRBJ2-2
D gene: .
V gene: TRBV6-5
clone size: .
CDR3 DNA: TGTGCCAGCAGGGGCTCCCTCATTAACACCGGGGAGCTGTTTTTT
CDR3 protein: CASRGSLINTGELFF

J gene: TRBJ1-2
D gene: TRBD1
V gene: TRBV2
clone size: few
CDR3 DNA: TGTGCCAGCGGAGGACAGGGGAGCGGTGGCTACACCTTC
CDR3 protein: CASGGQGSGGYTF

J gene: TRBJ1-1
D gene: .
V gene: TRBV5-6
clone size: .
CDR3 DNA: TGTGCCAGCAGCTTCCAGGAGGGGTCCCTGAACACTGAAGCTTTCTTT
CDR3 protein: CASSFQEGSLNTEAFF

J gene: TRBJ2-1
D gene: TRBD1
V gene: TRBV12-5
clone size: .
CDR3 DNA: TGTGCTAGTGGGCCGGGACAGTCCCTTTTTGAGGAGCAGTTCTTC
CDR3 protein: CASGPGQSLFEEQFF

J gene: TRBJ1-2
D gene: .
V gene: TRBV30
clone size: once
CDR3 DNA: TGTGCCTGGAGTGTACTTGGGGGTTCGGGCTACACCTTC
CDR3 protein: CAWSVLGGSGYTF

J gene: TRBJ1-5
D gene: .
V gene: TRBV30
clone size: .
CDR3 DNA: TGTGCCTGGAGTGTGGCGGGCATGGGTAATCAGCCCCAGCATTTT
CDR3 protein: CAWSVAGMGNQPQHF

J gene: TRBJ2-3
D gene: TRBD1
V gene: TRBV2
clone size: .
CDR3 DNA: TGTGCCAGCAGCGGGACAGGGGAGGATACGCAGTATTTT
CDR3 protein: CASSGTGEDTQYF

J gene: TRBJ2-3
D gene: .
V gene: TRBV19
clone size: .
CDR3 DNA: TGTGCCAGTAGTATTACCCAGGGCACAGATACGCAGTATTTT
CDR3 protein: CASSITQGTDTQYF

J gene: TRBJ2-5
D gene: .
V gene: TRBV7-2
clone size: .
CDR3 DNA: TGTGCCAGCAGCTTAGCGGGGTTTCAAGAGACCCAGTACTTC
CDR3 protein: CASSLAGFQETQYF

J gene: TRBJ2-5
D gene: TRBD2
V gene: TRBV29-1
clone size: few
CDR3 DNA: TGCAGCGTTCCCTGGGGGGGAGGAATCGAGACCCAGTACTTC
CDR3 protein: CSVPWGGGIETQYF

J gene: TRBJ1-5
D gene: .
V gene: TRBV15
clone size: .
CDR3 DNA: TGTGCCACCAGCAGGGAATTTGGCAATCAGCCCCAGCATTTT
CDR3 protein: CATSREFGNQPQHF

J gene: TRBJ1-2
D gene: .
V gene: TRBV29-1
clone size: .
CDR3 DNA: TGCAGCGTTGCGGCAGGGGACTATGGCTACACCTTC
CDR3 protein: CSVAAGDYGYTF

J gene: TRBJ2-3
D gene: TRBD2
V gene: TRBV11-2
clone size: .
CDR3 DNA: TGTGCCAGCAGCCCACACCTCGGGGGACTAGGGCCGGATACGCAGTATTTT
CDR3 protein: CASSPHLGGLGPDTQYF

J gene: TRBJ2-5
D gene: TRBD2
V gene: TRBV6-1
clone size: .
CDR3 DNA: TGTGCCAGCAGCGGACTAGTACAAGAGACCCAGTACTTC
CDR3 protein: CASSGLVQETQYF

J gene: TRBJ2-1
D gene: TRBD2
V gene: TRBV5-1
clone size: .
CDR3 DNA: TGCGCCAGCAGACCCCGACTAGCGGGGGGTTTGACCTACAATGAGCAGTTCTTC
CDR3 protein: CASRPRLAGGLTYNEQFF

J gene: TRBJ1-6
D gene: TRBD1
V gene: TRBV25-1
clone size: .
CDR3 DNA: TGTGCCAGCGCAATAACAGGGGCCTATAATTCACCCCTCCACTTT
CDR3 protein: CASAITGAYNSPLHF

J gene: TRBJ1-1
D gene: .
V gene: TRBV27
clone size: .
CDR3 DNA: TGTGCCAGCAGTTTTGGGTCGGACACTGAAGCTTTCTTT
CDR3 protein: CASSFGSDTEAFF

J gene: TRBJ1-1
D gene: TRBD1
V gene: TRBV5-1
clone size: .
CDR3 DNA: TGCGCCAGCAGCTTGGGACAGGGAATGAACACTGAAGCTTTCTTT
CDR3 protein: CASSLGQGMNTEAFF

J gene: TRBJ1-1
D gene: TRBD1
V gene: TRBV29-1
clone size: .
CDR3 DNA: TGCAGCGTCCAACAGGGGGCAACCACTGAAGCTTTCTTT
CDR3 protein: CSVQQGATTEAFF

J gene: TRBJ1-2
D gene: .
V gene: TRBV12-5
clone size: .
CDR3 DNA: TGTGCTAGTGCCATCTTCCGGGGGTATGGCTACACCTTC
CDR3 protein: CASAIFRGYGYTF

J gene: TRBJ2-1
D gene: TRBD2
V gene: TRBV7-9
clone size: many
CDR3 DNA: TGTGCCAGCCACGTCGTTCCCCCTGGGACTAGCGGGCGCAATGAGCAGTTCTTC
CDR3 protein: CASHVVPPGTSGRNEQFF

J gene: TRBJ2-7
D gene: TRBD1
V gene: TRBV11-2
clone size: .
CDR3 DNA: TGTGCCAGCAGCTTAGGAGAGAGGCGACAGGGGGCCTACGAGCAGTACTTC
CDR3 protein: CASSLGERRQGAYEQYF

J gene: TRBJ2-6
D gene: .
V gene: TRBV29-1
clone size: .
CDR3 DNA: TGCAGCGTTGAGGGGCCGGGCTCTGGGGCCAACGTCCTGACTTTC
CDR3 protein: CSVEGPGSGANVLTF

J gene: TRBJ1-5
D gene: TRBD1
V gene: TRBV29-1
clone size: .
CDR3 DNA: TGCAGCGATCACAGGGGTCAGCCCCAGCATTTT
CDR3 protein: CSDHRGQPQHF

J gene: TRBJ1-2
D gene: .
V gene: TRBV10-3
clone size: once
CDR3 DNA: TGTGCCATCAGTGGTGACGTACGCACTACTGGCTACACCTTC
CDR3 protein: CAISGDVRTTGYTF

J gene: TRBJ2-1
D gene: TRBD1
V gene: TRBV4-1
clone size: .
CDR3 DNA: TGCGCCAGCAGCCTATCATCCGGGACAGGGAATTACAATGAGCAGTTCTTC
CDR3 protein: CASSLSSGTGNYNEQFF

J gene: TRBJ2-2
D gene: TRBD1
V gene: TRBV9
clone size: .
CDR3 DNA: TGTGCCAGCAGCGTTGCCCCAGGGGGCAACACCGGGGAGCTGTTTTTT
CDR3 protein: CASSVAPGGNTGELFF

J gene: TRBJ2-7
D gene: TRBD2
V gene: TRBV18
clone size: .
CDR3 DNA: TGTGCCAGCTCACCTAGCGGGGGTACCTACGAGCAGTACTTC
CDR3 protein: CASSPSGGTYEQYF

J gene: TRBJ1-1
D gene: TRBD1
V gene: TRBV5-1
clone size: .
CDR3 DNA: TGCGCCAGCAGCGCTGACAGGGCCGAAGCTTTCTTT
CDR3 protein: CASSADRAEAFF

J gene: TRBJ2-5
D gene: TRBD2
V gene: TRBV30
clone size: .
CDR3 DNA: TGTGCCTGGAGTTCTTTCGAAACTAGCGGGGGGGCCGTTGCAGCAGAGACCCAGTACTTC
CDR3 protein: CAWSSFETSGGAVAAETQYF

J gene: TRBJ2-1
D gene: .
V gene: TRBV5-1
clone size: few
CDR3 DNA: TGCGCCAGCAGACTCGAGGCGACGGGCAATGAGCAGTTCTTC
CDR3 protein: CASRLEATGNEQFF

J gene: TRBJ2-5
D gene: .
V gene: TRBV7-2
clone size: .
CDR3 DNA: TGTGCCAGCAGCTTAAGAGCTAGTGGCCAAGAGACCCAGTACTTC
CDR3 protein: CASSLRASGQETQYF

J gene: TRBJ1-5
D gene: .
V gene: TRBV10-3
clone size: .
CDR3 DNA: TGTGCCATCAGTGAGACACGGCACAGCAATAGCAATCAGCCCCAGCATTTT
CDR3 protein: CAISETRHSNSNQPQHF

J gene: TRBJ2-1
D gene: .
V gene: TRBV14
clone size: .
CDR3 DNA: TGTGCCAGCAGCCCTCCGGGGGGCCCTTTAAATGAGCAGTTCTTC
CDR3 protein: CASSPPGGPLNEQFF